This TCR beta chain is drawn from a study of blood T cell repertoires in COVID-19. Trimming cost V 5 bases and J 7 bases; bases outside gene matches: 12. Per the germline V gene, CDR1 is SGHAT and CDR2 is FQNNGV. CDR3 length: 16 amino acids. Clones were sequenced by immunoSEQ multiplex PCR, and TCRdb holds only the in-frame ones, with some missing. Of around 76,000 clones listed, roughly 76% are singletons. This sequence originates from a woman at least 80 years old with active or convalescent COVID-19. The chain has TRBV11-2 and TRBJ2-7; 12 nucleotides match TRBD2. The sample was peripheral blood. The CDR3 DNA reads TGTGCCAGCAGCCCCCTAGCGGGGGGGCCAGTTCGGGAGCAGTACTTC. Residues: CASSPLAGGPVREQYF.